This TCR beta chain is drawn from a study of vaccination effects on CD4 cells after COVID-19. Across the whole study: Peptide-pool stimulation followed by sequencing identified expanded antigen-specific CD4+ clonotypes in the ViraFEST assay. Sampling occurred a median 72 days post second dose, range 14 to 241. Study findings and constraints: Of the vaccine-induced clones from healthy vaccinees, merely 1 of 255 recognized common cold coronaviruses as well.

The CDR3 is 13 amino acids. Trimming shortened V by 4 bases and J by 8 bases, and 9 bases separated the two germline ends. The table came from immunoSEQ multiplex PCR; TCRdb's copy has only in-frame clones and leaves some out. The top ten clones hold around 4% of a sample with fewer than 75,000 clones, 78% of them seen once. Scientists isolated CD4+ T cells after a roughly 10-day culture period ended. Two-dose vaccination with either BNT162b2 or mRNA-1273 was given to the participants. Of note for this clone: Its antigen is unknown.

The chain employs TRBV12-3 or TRBV12-4 and TRBJ1-6; no clear D gene. This sequence originates from a human donor who received a COVID-19 vaccine. The sequencing here drew on CD4+ T cells from PBMCs cultured without peptide, taken after COVID-19 vaccination. The CDR3: CASSYFGDSPLHF. The CDR3, as DNA: TGTGCCAGCAGTTATTTCGGGGATTCACCCCTCCACTTT.